The clone carrying this T cell receptor (beta chain) has only a few counts. Its antigen is currently unknown. These data belong to a study of T-cell memory formation after mild COVID-19. On the study more broadly: TCR clusters showed largely donor specificity. Study-wide results and caveats: The study found balanced CD4/CD8 in clones contracting day 15 to 85 and a CD4+ lean in later expanders. Among contracting clones, CD4+ were mainly CM/EM and CD8+ enriched in EMRA.

Constant-segment primers served in 5'RACE that generated TCR alpha and TCR beta cDNA libraries bearing sample barcodes and UMIs. TCRdb analysed the 5' RACE reads with MiXCR anew, one entry per CDR3 protein. The table records roughly 610,000 distinct CDR3 sequences, 17% of them present only once. Per the germline V gene, CDR1 is SNHLY and CDR2 is FYNNEI. The CDR3 consists of 15 residues. V was clipped by 7 bases and J by 2 bases; unmatched bases: 11. The sequence derives from an adult woman who had mild COVID-19 (a few samples of this study predate the infection). Cell type and time point are not known. Sequencing used PBMCs or a T cell subset sorted from them (not recorded which). This rearrangement joins TRBV2 to TRBJ2-7, with 7 nucleotides matching TRBD1. The DNA for the CDR3 is TGTGCCAGCACCCTGACAGGGATGGGAACCTACGAGCAGTACTTC. Protein: CASTLTGMGTYEQYF. Together with reference TRBV2 and TRBJ2-7, the CDR3 gives the full variable domain: EPEVTQTPSHQVTQMGQEVILRCVPISNHLYFYWYRQILGQKVEFLVSFYNNEISEKSEIFDDQFSVERPDGSNFTLKIRSTKLEDSAMYFCASTLTGMGTYEQYFGPGTRLTVT.